The entry that follows covers one TCR beta chain sequence. Its antigen is not known. Its ends do not fully match the called genes, so a read error is possible. For each extraction, RNA and DNA were obtained together from about 21-30 mg of unsorted bulk tissue. The study sampled five separate regions from each tumor. A primer in the constant region served to generate TCR beta cDNA from about 470 ng of total RNA. Libraries of TCR beta came from three nested multiplex PCR rounds with slightly modified ARM-PCR. It was with TRBV1-TRBV30 forward primers and a C-beta reverse primer that the first two PCR rounds were run, at roughly 9 cycles each. From the multiplex PCR reads, TCRdb called clonotypes with MiXCR, one entry per CDR3 protein. Among roughly 22,000 distinct CDR3 sequences, around 81% were seen once, and the ten largest hold about 40%. The data are from a study of tumor-infiltrating lymphocytes in primary liver carcinoma. About the study: Men and women, 30 to 69 years of age, made up the patients. Read depth, roughly 3.5 to 8 million productive TCRbeta reads, did not differ significantly between tissues. Study-wide results and caveats: The 250 largest clones made up significantly more of tumor than blood repertoires (p = 0.039).

The CDR3 is made up of 18 amino acids. Looked up from germline, CDR1 is LGHNA and CDR2 is YSLEER. The source is a woman aged 25 to 39 with primary liver carcinoma and hepatitis B virus infection. Sequencing used liver tumor tissue from sampling region 2. Indicated subset: tumor region T2, inferior pole. The chain employs TRBV4-3 and TRBJ2-7; D might be TRBD2 (7 bases). In DNA form, the CDR3 reads TGCGCCAGCAACCAAGCTATGACGGGGGGACACATTAGCTACGAGCAGTACTTC. Encoded protein: CASNQAMTGGHISYEQYF.